Sequencing of this TCR beta chain was carried out in a study of OX40 agonist ivuxolimab in advanced cancers. About the study: Patients received ivuxolimab, an intravenous treatment, every 2 weeks at 0.01 to 10 mg/kg. The dose-escalation cohort had hepatocellular carcinoma, melanoma, renal cell or head and neck cancer.

The method was immunoSEQ multiplex PCR; TCRdb's version includes in-frame clones alone and lacks a portion of them. Seen here are tens of thousands of clones, less than 90% observed once, and the top ten hold around 0.8%. Germline-derived CDR1 and CDR2 are SGHRS and YFSETQ. CDR3 size: 17 residues. Losses at the gene ends were 0 bases for V and 2 bases for J; bases not matched to a gene: 8. This clone was observed a handful of times. Its matching antigen is unknown. Findings of the study overall: Expanded clones were, on average, more numerous among CD8+ T cells than CD4+.

This TCR derives from an adult with an advanced solid tumor such as melanoma, head and neck, liver or kidney cancer. This chain links TRBV5-1 with TRBJ2-1; TRBD2 matches at 7 bases. Material: CD4+ or CD8+ T cells sorted from blood, obtained in a trial of the OX40 agonist ivuxolimab. CDR3 region: CASSLGSLAVTYNEQFF. The CDR3 bases are TGCGCCAGCAGCTTGGGGTCTCTAGCGGTGACCTACAATGAGCAGTTCTTC.